This TCR beta chain was retrieved from a study of cytomegalovirus exposure and HLA in healthy donors. General study results and limits: An Asian-associated ancestry cluster reportedly showed fewer N-insertions than the approximately 630-donor mean in a later analysis.

Amplification used 60 Vbeta primers and 13 Jbeta primers. The protocol was immunoSEQ multiplex PCR, while the TCRdb copy is restricted to in-frame clones and leaves out a portion. This table has roughly 250,000 clones, about 80% appearing once. About this clone itself: Its specificity is unknown.

This CDR3 region has 12 residues. The junction had 3 bases not matched to a gene; V was cut back by 0 bases and J by 13 bases. CDR1 MNHEY and CDR2 SMNVEV come from the germline V gene (reference sequence). The rearrangement joins TRBV27 to TRBJ2-5; 9 nucleotides agree with TRBD2. The sequence came from a girl aged 2 to 10 in good health and CMV-seronegative. The sequenced sample consisted of PBMCs. CDR3 loop: CASSLSAGGLYF. The CDR3 DNA follows: TGTGCCAGCAGTTTATCGGCGGGAGGGCTGTACTTC.